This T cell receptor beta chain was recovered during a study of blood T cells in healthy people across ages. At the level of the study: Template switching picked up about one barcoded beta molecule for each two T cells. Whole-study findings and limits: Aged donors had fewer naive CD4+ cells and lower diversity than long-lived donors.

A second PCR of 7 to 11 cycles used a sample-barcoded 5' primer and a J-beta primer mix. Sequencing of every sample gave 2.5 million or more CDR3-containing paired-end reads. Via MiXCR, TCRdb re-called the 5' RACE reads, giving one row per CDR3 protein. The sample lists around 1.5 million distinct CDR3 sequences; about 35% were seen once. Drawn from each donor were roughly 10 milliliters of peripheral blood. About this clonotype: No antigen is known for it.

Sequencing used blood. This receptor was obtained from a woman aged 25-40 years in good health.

The CDR3 sequence is CASSFRLQGEQFF. CDR3 DNA sequence: TGTGCCAGCAGCTTCCGCCTACAGGGTGAGCAGTTCTTC. The V call is TRBV7-9, the J call TRBJ2-1; D might be TRBD1 (6 bases). Looked up from germline, CDR1 is SEHNR and CDR2 is FQNEAQ (reference sequence). This CDR3 is 13 amino acids long. Trimming cost V 3 bases and J 9 bases, with 12 bases left between them.